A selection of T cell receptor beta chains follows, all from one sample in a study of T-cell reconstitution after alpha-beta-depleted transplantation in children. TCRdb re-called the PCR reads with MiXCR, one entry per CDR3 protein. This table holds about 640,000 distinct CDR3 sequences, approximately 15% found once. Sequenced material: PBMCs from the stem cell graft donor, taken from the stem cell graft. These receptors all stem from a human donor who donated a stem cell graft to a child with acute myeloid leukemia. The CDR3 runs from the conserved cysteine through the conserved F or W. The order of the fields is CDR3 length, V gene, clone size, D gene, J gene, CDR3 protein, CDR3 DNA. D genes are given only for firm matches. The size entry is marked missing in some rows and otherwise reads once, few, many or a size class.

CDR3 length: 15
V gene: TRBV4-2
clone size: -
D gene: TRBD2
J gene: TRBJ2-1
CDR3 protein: CASSQLAGRYNEQFF
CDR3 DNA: TGTGCCAGCAGCCAACTAGCGGGGCGTTACAATGAGCAGTTCTTC

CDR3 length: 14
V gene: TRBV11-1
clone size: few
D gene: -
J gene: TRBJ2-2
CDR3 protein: CASSFRANTGELFF
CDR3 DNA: TGTGCCAGCAGCTTTCGAGCGAACACCGGGGAGCTGTTTTTT

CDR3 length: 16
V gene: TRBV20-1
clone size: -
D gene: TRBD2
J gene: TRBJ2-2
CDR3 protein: CSASPRSGGARGELFF
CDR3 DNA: TGCAGTGCTTCCCCGAGGAGCGGGGGGGCTAGGGGGGAGCTGTTTTTT

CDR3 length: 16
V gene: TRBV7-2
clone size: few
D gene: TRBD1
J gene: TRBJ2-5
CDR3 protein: CASSSRDRGYQETQYF
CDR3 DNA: TGTGCCAGCAGCTCCCGGGACAGGGGGTATCAAGAGACCCAGTACTTC

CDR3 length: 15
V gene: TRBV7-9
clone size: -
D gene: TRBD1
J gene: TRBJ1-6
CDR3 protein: CASSTGQGEYSPLHF
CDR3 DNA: TGTGCCAGCAGCACCGGACAGGGGGAGTATTCACCCCTCCACTTT

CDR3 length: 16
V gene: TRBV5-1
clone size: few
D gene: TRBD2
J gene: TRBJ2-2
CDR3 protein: CASSLAVAGNTGELFF
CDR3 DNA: TGCGCCAGCAGCTTGGCGGTAGCGGGAAACACCGGGGAGCTGTTTTTT

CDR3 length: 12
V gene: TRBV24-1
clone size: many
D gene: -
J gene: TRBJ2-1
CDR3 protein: CATSDTYNEQFF
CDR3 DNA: TGTGCCACCAGTGATACGTACAATGAGCAGTTCTTC

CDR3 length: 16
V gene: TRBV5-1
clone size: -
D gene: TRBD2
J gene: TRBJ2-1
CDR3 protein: CASSLSPGTSGNEQFF
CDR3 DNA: TGCGCCAGCAGCTTGTCCCCCGGGACTAGCGGAAATGAGCAGTTCTTC

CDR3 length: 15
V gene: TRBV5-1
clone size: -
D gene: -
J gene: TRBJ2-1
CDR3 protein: CASSLGGAGSDRQFF
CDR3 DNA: TGCGCCAGCAGCTTGGGTGGGGCTGGCTCGGATAGGCAGTTCTTC

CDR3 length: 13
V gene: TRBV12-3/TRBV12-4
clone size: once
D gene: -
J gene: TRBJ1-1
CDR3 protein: CASSSDRSTEAFF
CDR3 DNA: TGTGCCAGCAGTTCCGACAGATCCACTGAAGCTTTCTTT

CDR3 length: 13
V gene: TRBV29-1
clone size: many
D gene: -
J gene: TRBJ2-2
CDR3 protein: CSVDRADTGELFF
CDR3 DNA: TGCAGCGTTGACAGAGCGGACACCGGGGAGCTGTTTTTT

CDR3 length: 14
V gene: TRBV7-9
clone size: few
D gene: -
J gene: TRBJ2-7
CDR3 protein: CASSLRPDSYEQYF
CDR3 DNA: TGTGCCAGCAGCTTAAGGCCAGACTCCTACGAGCAGTACTTC

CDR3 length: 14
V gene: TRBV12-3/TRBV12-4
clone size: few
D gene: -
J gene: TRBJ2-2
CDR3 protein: CASKITANTGELFF
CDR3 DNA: TGTGCCAGCAAGATCACCGCGAACACCGGGGAGCTGTTTTTT

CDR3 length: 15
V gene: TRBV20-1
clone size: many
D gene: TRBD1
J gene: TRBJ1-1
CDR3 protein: CSARAGQGSATEAFF
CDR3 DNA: TGCAGTGCTAGAGCGGGACAGGGGTCGGCCACTGAAGCTTTCTTT

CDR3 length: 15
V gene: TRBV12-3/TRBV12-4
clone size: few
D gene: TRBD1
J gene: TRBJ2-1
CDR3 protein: CASSLGPGQYNEQFF
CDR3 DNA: TGTGCCAGCAGTTTGGGGCCGGGACAGTACAATGAGCAGTTCTTC

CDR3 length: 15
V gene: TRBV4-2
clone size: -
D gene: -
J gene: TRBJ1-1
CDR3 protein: CASSRMYVGVSEAFF
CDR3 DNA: TGTGCCAGCAGCCGGATGTACGTCGGAGTCTCGGAAGCTTTCTTT

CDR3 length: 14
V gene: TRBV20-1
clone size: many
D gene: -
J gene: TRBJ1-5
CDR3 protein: CSVTGGRGNQPQHF
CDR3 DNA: TGCAGTGTCACGGGGGGAAGGGGCAATCAGCCCCAGCATTTT

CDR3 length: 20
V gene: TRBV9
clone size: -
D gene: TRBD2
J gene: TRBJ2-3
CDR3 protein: CASSGSPGLAGERRTDTQYF
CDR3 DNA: TGTGCCAGCAGCGGGTCCCCGGGACTAGCGGGGGAGCGACGCACAGATACGCAGTATTTT

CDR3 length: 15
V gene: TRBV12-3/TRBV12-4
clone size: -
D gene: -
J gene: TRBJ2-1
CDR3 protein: CASSLGAGDYNEQFF
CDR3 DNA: TGTGCCAGCAGTCTGGGGGCGGGGGATTACAATGAGCAGTTCTTC

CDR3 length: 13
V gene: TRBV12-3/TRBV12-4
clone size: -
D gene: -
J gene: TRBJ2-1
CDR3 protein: CASSSQVDNEQFF
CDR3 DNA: TGTGCCAGCAGTTCCCAGGTGGACAATGAGCAGTTCTTC

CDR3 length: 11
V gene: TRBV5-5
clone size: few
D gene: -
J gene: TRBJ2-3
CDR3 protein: CASSLAESEYF
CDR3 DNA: TGTGCCAGCAGCTTGGCCGAGTCAGAGTATTTT

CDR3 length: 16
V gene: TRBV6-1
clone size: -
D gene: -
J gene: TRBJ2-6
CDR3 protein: CASSEGRISGANVLTF
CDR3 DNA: TGTGCCAGCAGTGAAGGACGGATCTCTGGGGCCAACGTCCTGACTTTC

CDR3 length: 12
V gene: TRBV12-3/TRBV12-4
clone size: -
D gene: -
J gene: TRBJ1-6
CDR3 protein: CASGPRPGTLHF
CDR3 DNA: TGTGCCAGCGGACCTCGCCCCGGCACCCTCCACTTT

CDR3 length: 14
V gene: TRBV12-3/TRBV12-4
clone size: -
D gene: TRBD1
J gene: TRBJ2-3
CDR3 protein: CASRGQGGPDTQYF
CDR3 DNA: TGTGCCAGCAGGGGACAGGGGGGCCCAGATACGCAGTATTTT

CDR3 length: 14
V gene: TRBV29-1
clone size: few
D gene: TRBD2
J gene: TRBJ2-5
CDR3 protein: CSVELLAGAEAQYF
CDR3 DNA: TGCAGCGTTGAACTTCTAGCGGGTGCCGAGGCCCAGTACTTC

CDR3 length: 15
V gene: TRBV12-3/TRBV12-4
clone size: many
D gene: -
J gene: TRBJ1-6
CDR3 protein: CASSFGAVYNSPLHF
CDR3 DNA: TGTGCCAGCAGTTTCGGTGCCGTCTATAATTCACCCCTCCACTTT

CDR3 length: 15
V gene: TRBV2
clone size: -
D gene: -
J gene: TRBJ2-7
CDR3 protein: CASSEERGLTYEQYF
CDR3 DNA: TGTGCCAGCAGTGAAGAAAGGGGTCTGACCTACGAGCAGTACTTC

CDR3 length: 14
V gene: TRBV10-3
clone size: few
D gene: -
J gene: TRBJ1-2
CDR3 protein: CAISESDVNYGYTF
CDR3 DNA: TGTGCCATCAGTGAGTCGGATGTGAATTATGGCTACACCTTC

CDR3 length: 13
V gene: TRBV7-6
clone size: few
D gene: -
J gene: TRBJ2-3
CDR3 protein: CASSLQFTDTQYF
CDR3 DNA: TGTGCCAGCAGCCTTCAGTTCACAGATACGCAGTATTTT

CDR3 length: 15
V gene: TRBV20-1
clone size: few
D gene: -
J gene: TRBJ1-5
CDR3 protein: CSARDRPGNNQPQHF
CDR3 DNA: TGCAGTGCTAGAGATCGTCCAGGGAACAATCAGCCCCAGCATTTT

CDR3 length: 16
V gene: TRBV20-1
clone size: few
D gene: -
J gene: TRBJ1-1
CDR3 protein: CSARSTGNPKGTEAFF
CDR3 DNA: TGCAGTGCTAGAAGTACAGGGAACCCAAAGGGGACTGAAGCTTTCTTT

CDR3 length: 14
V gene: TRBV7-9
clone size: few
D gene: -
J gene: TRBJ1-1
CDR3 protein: CASSAYTENTEAFF
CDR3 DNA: TGTGCCAGCAGCGCGTATACCGAGAACACTGAAGCTTTCTTT

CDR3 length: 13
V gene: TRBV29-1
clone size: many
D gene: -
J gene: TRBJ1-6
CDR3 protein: CSAGRGGNSPLHF
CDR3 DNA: TGCAGCGCCGGCCGCGGGGGGAATTCACCCCTCCACTTT

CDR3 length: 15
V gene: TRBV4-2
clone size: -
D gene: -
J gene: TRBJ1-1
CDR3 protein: CASSQEGLGNTEAFF
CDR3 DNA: TGTGCCAGCAGCCAAGAAGGCCTAGGGAACACTGAAGCTTTCTTT

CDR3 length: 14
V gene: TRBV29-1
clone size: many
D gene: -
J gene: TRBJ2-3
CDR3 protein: CSVGRGATTDTQYF
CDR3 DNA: TGCAGCGTTGGCCGGGGGGCCACCACAGATACGCAGTATTTT

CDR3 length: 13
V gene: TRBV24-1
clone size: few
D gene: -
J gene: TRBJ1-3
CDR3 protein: CATSDISGNTIYF
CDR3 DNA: TGTGCCACCAGTGACATCTCTGGAAACACCATATATTTT

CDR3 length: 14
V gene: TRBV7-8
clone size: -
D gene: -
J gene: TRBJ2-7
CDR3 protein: CASSSTGELDEQYF
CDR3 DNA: TGTGCCAGCAGCTCGACTGGGGAGCTAGACGAGCAGTACTTC

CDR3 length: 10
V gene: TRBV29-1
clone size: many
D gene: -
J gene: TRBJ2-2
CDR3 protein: CSVGDGELFF
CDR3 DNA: TGCAGCGTTGGCGACGGGGAGCTGTTTTTT

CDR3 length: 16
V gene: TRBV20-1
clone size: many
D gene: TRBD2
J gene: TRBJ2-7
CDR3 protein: CSASQLRAGGGDEQYF
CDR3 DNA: TGCAGTGCTAGCCAGCTTCGGGCGGGGGGAGGAGACGAGCAGTACTTC

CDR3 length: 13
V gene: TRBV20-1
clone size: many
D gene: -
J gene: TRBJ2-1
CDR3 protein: CSARAGESDEQFF
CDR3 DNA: TGCAGTGCTAGGGCAGGGGAGTCGGATGAGCAGTTCTTC

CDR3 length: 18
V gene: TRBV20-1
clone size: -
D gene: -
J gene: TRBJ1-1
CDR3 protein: CSALVLPGEGDGNTDAFF
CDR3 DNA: TGCAGTGCCCTGGTACTCCCCGGGGAAGGCGATGGAAACACTGACGCTTTCTTT

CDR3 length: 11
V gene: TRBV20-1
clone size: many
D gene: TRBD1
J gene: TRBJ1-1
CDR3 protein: CSAIQDREAFF
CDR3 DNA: TGCAGTGCTATTCAGGACAGGGAAGCTTTCTTT

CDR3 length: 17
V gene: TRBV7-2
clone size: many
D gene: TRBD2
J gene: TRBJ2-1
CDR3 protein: CASSLSPAGGAYNEQFF
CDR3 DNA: TGTGCCAGCAGCTTATCTCCTGCCGGGGGGGCGTACAATGAGCAGTTCTTC

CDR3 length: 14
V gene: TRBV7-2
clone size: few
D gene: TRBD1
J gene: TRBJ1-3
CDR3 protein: CASSIGTGGNTIYF
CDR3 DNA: TGTGCCAGCAGCATAGGGACAGGGGGAAACACCATATATTTT

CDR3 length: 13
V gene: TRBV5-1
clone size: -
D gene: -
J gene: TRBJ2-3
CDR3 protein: CASLGERTDTQYF
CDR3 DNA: TGCGCCAGCTTGGGGGAGCGCACAGATACGCAGTATTTT

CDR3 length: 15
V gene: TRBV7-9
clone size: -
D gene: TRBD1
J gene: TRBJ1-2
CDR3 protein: CASTLEGGTYYGYTF
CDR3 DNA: TGTGCCAGCACCTTAGAAGGGGGCACGTACTATGGCTACACCTTC

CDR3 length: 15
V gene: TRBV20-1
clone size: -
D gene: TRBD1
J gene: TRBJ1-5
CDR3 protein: CSARNGQGHNQPQHF
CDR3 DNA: TGCAGTGCTAGAAACGGACAGGGCCACAATCAGCCCCAGCATTTT

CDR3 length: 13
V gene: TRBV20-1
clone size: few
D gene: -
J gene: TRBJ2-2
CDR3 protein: CSAARTFTGELFF
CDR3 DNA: TGCAGTGCTGCCCGGACTTTCACCGGGGAGCTGTTTTTT

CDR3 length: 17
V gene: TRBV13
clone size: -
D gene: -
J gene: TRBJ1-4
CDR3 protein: CASSLRLGRTLNEKLFF
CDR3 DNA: TGTGCCAGCAGCTTACGCCTAGGACGGACTCTTAATGAAAAACTGTTTTTT